This TCR beta chain was captured by sequencing in a study of regulatory T cells in long-lasting Graves disease. Study-wide results and caveats: Accuracy may have been reduced by the small sample size. TCR diversity in persistent Graves' patients was below that of newly diagnosed ones.

According to the study, TCR beta libraries were built with iRepertoire HTBI primers and CDR3-region Arm-PCR. TCRdb fed the multiplex PCR reads into MiXCR, producing one record per CDR3 protein. Of about 660,000 distinct CDR3 sequences in the sample, around 30% were seen once. Note on this clonotype: The antigen remains unidentified.

The V gene lost 8 bases and the J gene lost 8 bases, with 16 bases spanning the gap. In germline, CDR1 is DFQATT, CDR2 SNEGSKA (reference sequence). This CDR3 contains 12 residues. Time point in this sample: persistent/refractory GD, antithyroid drugs over 5 years with positive TRAb. From PBMCs, RNA was extracted and then used to make the TCR library. The source of the patients was an endocrinology department in Xi'an, China. This rearrangement joins TRBV20-1 to TRBJ2-1, with D possibly being TRBD2 (6 bases). The sequenced sample was peripheral blood mononuclear cells (PBMCs), obtained when the disease was refractory, from a patient treated with antithyroid drugs. The source is a female donor with Graves disease. DNA for the CDR3: TGCAGTCCTGTCCGGGAGTTGGATGAGCAGTTCTTC. This translates into CSPVRELDEQFF.